This T cell receptor beta chain emerged from a study of T cell clonality in common variable immunodeficiency. Only in-frame clones appear in the TCRdb table, and some are missing; sequencing was by immunoSEQ multiplex PCR. Captured here are about 41,000 clones, none seen once; the top ten comprise over 1.3%. This CDR3 contains 16 residues. With V trimmed by 1 base and J by 6 bases, 13 bases remained unmatched. Germline loops: CDR1 DFQATT, CDR2 SNEGSKA (reference sequence). Heparinized whole blood, about 4.5 to 8.5 ml, came from each donor. This clone was counted many times. The DNA ends 3 residues before the CDR3 does, and the rest of the CDR3 is filled in from the germline J gene.

V and J are TRBV20-1 and TRBJ2-7, with 9 bases fitting TRBD2. The sequence was obtained from a person aged 18-70 years in good health. Input material: peripheral blood mononuclear cells. The part of the CDR3 DNA that was read is TGCAGTGCTAGAGGGGAACGAGCGGGAGGACTCTCCGAG. This gives the protein CSARGERAGGLSE. The entire CDR3 is CSARGERAGGLSEQYF.